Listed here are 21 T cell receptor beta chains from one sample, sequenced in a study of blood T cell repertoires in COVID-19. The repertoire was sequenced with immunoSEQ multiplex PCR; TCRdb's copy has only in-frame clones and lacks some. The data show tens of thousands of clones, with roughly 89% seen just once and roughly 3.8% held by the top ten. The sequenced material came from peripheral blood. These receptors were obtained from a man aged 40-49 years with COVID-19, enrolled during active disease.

CDR3 sequence (DNA): TGTGCCAGCAGCAAGCCGGGATCGGATCAGCCCCAGCATTTT. It is translated as CASSKPGSDQPQHF. This chain uses TRBV7-2 with TRBJ1-5, with D unclear. With 5 bases removed from V and 5 bases from J, the gap between germline ends came to 13 bases. There are 14 residues in the CDR3. The germline V gene has CDR1 SGHTA and CDR2 FQGNSA.

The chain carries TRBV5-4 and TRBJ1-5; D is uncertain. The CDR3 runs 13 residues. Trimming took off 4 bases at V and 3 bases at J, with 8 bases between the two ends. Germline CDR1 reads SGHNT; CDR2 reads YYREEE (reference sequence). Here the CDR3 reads CASSPGINQPQHF. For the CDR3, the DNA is TGTGCCAGCAGCCCGGGGATCAATCAGCCCCAGCATTTT.

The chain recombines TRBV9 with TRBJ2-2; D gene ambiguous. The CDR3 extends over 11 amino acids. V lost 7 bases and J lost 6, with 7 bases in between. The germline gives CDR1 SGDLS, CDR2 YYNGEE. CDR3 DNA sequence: TGTGCCAGCCGGAGACCCGGGGAGCTGTTTTTT. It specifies CASRRPGELFF.

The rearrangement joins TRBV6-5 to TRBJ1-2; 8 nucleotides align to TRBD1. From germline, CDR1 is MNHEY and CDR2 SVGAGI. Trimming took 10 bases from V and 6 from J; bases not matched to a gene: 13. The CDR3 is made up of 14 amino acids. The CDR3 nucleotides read TGTGCCACCAGGTGGAGCAGGGGGCAGAATGGCTACACCTTC. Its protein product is CATRWSRGQNGYTF.

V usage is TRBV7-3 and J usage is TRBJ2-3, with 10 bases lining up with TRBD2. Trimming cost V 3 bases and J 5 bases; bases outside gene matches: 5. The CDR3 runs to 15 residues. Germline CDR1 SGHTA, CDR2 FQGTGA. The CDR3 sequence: CASSLGTSAGDTQYF. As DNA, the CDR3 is TGTGCCAGCAGCTTGGGGACTAGCGCGGGAGATACGCAGTATTTT.

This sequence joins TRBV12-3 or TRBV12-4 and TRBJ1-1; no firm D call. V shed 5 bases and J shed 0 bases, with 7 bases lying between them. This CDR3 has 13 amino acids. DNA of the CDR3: TGTGCCAGCAGTCTTCAGATGAACACTGAAGCTTTCTTT. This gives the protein CASSLQMNTEAFF.

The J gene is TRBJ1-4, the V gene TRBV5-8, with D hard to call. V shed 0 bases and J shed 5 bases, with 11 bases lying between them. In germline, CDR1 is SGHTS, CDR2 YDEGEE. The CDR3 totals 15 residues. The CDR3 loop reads CASSLGDNQNEKLFF. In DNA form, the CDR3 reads TGTGCCAGCAGCTTGGGTGACAATCAAAATGAAAAACTGTTTTTT. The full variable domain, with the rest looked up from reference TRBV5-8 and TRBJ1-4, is EAGVTQSPTHLIKTRGQQATLRCSPISGHTSVYWYQQALGLGLQFLLWYDEGEERNRGNFPPRFSGRQFPNYSSELNVNALELEDSALYLCASSLGDNQNEKLFFGSGTQLSVL.

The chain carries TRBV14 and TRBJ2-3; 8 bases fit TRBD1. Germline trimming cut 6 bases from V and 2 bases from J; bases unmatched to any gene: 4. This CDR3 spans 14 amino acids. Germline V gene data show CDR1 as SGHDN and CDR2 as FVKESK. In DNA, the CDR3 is TGTGCCAGCAGGAGGACAGGGAACACAGATACGCAGTATTTT. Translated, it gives CASRRTGNTDTQYF. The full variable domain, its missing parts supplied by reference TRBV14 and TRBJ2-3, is EAGVTQFPSHSVIEKGQTVTLRCDPISGHDNLYWYRRVMGKEIKFLLHFVKESKQDESGMPNNRFLAERTGGTYSTLKVQPAELEDSGVYFCASRRTGNTDTQYFGPGTRLTVL.

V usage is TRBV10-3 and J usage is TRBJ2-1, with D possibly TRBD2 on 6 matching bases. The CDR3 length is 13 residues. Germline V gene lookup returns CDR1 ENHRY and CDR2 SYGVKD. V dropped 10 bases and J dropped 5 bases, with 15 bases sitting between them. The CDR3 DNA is TGTGCCACGACCCGGGAGCCAGACAATGAGCAGTTCTTC. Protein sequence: CATTREPDNEQFF.

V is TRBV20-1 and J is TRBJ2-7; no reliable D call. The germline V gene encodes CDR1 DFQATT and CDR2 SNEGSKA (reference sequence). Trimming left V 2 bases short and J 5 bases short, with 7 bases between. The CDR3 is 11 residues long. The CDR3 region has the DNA TGCAGTGCTAGAAAAGCCCACGAGCAGTACTTC. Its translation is CSARKAHEQYF.

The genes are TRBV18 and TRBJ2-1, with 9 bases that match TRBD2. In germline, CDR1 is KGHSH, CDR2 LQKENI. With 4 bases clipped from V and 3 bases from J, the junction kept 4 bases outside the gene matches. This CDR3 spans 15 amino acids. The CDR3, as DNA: TGTGCCAGCTCACTGACGACTAGCGGCTACAATGAGCAGTTCTTC. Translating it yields CASSLTTSGYNEQFF.

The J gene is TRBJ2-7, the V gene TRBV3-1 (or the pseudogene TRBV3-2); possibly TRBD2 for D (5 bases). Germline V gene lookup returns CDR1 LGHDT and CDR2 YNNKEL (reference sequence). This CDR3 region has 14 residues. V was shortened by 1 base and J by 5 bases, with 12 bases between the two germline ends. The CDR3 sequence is CASSQVPGFDEQYF. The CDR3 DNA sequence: TGTGCCAGCAGCCAAGTCCCGGGATTCGACGAGCAGTACTTC.

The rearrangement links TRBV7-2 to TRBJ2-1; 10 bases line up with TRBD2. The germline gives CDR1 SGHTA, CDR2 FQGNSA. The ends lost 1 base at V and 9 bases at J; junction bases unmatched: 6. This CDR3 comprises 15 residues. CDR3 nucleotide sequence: TGTGCCAGCAGCTTAGTGGAGCGGGGGGGCGGTGAGCAGTTCTTC. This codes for CASSLVERGGGEQFF.

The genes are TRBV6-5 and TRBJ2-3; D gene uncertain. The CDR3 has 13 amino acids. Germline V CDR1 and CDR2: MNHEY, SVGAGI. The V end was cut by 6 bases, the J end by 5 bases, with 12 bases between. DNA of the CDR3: TGTGCCAGCAGAGACGACCGGGTAGATACGCAGTATTTT. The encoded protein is CASRDDRVDTQYF.

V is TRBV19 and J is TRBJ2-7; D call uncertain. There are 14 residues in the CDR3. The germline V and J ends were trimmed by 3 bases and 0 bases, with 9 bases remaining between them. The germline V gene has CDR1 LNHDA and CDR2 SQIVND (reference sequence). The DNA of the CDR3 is TGTGCCAGTAGTATCTCCACAATCTCCTACGAGCAGTACTTC. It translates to CASSISTISYEQYF.

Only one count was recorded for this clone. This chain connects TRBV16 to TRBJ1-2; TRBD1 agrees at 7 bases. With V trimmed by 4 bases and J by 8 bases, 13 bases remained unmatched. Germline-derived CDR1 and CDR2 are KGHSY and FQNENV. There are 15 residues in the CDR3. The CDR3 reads CASSPIRLQGMGYTF. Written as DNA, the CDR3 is TGTGCCAGCAGCCCGATACGACTACAGGGGATGGGCTACACCTTC.

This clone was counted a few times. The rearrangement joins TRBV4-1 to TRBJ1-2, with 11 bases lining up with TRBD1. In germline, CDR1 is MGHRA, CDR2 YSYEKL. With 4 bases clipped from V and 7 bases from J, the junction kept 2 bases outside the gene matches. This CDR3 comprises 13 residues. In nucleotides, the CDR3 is TGCGCCAGCAGCCTTGGGACAGGGGGTGGCTACACCTTC. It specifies CASSLGTGGGYTF.

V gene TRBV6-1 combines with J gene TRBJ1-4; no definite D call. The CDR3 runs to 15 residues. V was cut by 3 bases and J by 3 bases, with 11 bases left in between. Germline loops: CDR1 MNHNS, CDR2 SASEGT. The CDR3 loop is CASSETGFANEKLFF. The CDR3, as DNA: TGTGCCAGCAGTGAGACGGGATTCGCTAATGAAAAACTGTTTTTT.

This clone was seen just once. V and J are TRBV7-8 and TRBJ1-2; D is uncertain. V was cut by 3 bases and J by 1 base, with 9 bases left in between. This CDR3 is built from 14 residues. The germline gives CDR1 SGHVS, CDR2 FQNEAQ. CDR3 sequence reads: CASSLFGNNYGYTF. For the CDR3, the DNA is TGTGCCAGCAGCTTGTTTGGCAATAACTATGGCTACACCTTC.

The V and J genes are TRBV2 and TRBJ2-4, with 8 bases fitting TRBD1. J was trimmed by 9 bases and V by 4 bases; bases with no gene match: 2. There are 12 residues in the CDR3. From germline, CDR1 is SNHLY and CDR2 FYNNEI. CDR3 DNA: TGTGCCAGCAGTGCTGGGACAGGCATTCAGTACTTC. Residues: CASSAGTGIQYF.

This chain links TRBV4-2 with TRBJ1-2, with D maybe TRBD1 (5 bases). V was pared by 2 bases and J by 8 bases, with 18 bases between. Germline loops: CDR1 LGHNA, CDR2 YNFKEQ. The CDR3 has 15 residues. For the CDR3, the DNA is TGTGCCAGCAGCCAACTCCTGGGGCAGATAAGAGGCTACACCTTC. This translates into CASSQLLGQIRGYTF.